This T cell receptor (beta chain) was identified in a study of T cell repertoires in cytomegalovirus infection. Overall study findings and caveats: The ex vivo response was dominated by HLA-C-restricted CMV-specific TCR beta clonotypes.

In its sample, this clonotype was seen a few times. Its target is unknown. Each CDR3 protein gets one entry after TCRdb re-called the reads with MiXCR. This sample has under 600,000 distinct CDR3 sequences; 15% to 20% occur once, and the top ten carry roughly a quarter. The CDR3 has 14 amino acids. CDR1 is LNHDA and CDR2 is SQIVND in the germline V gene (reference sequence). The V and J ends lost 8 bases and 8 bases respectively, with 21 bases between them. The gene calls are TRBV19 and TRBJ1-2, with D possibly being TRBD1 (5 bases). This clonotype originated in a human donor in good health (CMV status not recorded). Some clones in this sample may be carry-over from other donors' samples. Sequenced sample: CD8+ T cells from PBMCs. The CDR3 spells CASYSGLAFDGYTF. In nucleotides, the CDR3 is TGTGCCAGTTACTCGGGACTCGCCTTTGACGGCTACACCTTC.